The T cell receptor beta chain under discussion was sequenced for a study of blood T cell repertoires in COVID-19. Germline CDR1 is MNHEY and CDR2 is SVGAGI. The J segment lost 14 bases and the V segment lost 6 bases, leaving 8 bases of the junction unmatched. CDR3 length: 11 amino acids. Only in-frame clones appear in the TCRdb table, and some are missing; sequencing was by immunoSEQ multiplex PCR. The table records 350,000 to 450,000 clones, approximately 86% of them present only once. The receptor comes from a human donor in a cohort sampled during active COVID-19. Material for sequencing was peripheral blood. The rearrangement links TRBV6-5 to TRBJ2-3; 7 nucleotides line up with TRBD2. The CDR3 loop reads CASRLSGEWYF. In nucleotides, the CDR3 is TGTGCCAGCAGACTGAGCGGGGAATGGTATTTT.